This TCR beta chain was captured by sequencing in a study of blood T cell repertoires in COVID-19. Turning to the study itself: Samples taken during acute and convalescent COVID-19 were collected in the United States, Italy and Spain.

With 2 bases removed from V and 1 base from J, the gap between germline ends came to 11 bases. Germline CDR1 KGHSH, CDR2 LQKENI. The CDR3 contains 16 residues. Clones were sequenced by immunoSEQ multiplex PCR, and TCRdb holds only the in-frame ones, with some missing. The sample lists 110,000 to 150,000 clones; under 90% were seen once. The sample consisted of peripheral blood. This clonotype originated in a man between 70 and 80 years old who had recovered from COVID-19. The V call is TRBV18, the J call TRBJ2-2, with D tentatively TRBD1 (6 bases). The CDR3 loop reads CASSPFVTGNTGELFF. DNA for the CDR3: TGTGCCAGCTCACCATTCGTGACAGGGAACACCGGGGAGCTGTTTTTT.